The rows below give T cell receptor beta chains drawn from one sample of a study of cytomegalovirus exposure and HLA in healthy donors. Method: immunoSEQ multiplex PCR; TCRdb's copy keeps in-frame clones and lacks some. The repertoire holds about 59,000 clones, with about four fifths as singletons. Sequencing was carried out using PBMCs. These receptors originate from a man aged 25 to 45 in good health and CMV-seropositive. Both conserved end residues are part of each CDR3. For some rows the clone size is stated as once, few or many, or as a class when expanded; others skip it.

clone_size: -; j_call: TRBJ2-7; v_call: TRBV28; cdr3_aa: CASRTGAAEQYF
clone_size: once; j_call: TRBJ1-5; v_call: TRBV7-2; cdr3_aa: CASSLQGRPPQHF
clone_size: -; j_call: TRBJ2-3; v_call: TRBV5-5; cdr3_aa: CASSLGSGRGTDTQYF
clone_size: once; j_call: TRBJ2-5; v_call: TRBV30; cdr3_aa: CAWNLALRQETQYF
clone_size: -; j_call: TRBJ2-6; v_call: TRBV10-3; cdr3_aa: CAISEIGGSGANVLTF
clone_size: few; j_call: TRBJ2-7; v_call: TRBV6-6; cdr3_aa: CASTGAYEQYF
clone_size: few; j_call: TRBJ1-1; v_call: TRBV6-1; cdr3_aa: CASMNREWTEAFF
clone_size: -; j_call: TRBJ1-2; v_call: TRBV28; cdr3_aa: CASSNPGQEIYGYTF
clone_size: -; j_call: -; v_call: TRBV6-1; cdr3_aa: CASSVIAGGFYEQYF
clone_size: -; j_call: TRBJ1-2; v_call: TRBV5-1; cdr3_aa: CASSLDGGDYGYTF
clone_size: few; j_call: TRBJ2-2; v_call: TRBV5-6; cdr3_aa: CASSYGNPGELFF
clone_size: -; j_call: TRBJ2-7; v_call: TRBV18; cdr3_aa: CASSPLTGFYEQYF
clone_size: few; j_call: TRBJ1-2; v_call: TRBV15; cdr3_aa: CATSRGQATNYGYTF
clone_size: -; j_call: TRBJ1-2; v_call: TRBV4-3; cdr3_aa: CASSHYVGPGTRSKDGYTF
clone_size: -; j_call: TRBJ2-5; v_call: TRBV28; cdr3_aa: CASRSGQGIRRETQYF
clone_size: -; j_call: -; v_call: TRBV28; cdr3_aa: CASSLQGRAHEQYF
clone_size: few; j_call: TRBJ1-1; v_call: TRBV7-2; cdr3_aa: CASVKGGDVLGTEAFF
clone_size: -; j_call: TRBJ1-3; v_call: TRBV4-2; cdr3_aa: CASSQGDRGFSNSGNTIYF
clone_size: once; j_call: TRBJ1-1; v_call: TRBV7-2; cdr3_aa: CASSSPGGNTEAFF
clone_size: -; j_call: TRBJ1-5; v_call: TRBV7-8; cdr3_aa: CASSAFTGGNQPQHF
clone_size: -; j_call: TRBJ2-3; v_call: TRBV19; cdr3_aa: CASGRGGSRTDTQYF
clone_size: -; j_call: TRBJ1-1; v_call: TRBV2; cdr3_aa: CASSAGGVEAFF
clone_size: -; j_call: TRBJ1-1; v_call: TRBV6-5; cdr3_aa: CASSHSRTAEAFF
clone_size: -; j_call: TRBJ1-2; v_call: TRBV2; cdr3_aa: CAPPSRVHGYTF
clone_size: -; j_call: TRBJ2-1; v_call: TRBV7-9; cdr3_aa: CASSLMERYNEQFF
clone_size: -; j_call: TRBJ2-5; v_call: TRBV6-6; cdr3_aa: CASSYSSSGAETQYF
clone_size: once; j_call: TRBJ1-2; v_call: TRBV11-2; cdr3_aa: CASSLALQGNYGYTF
clone_size: -; j_call: TRBJ2-6; v_call: TRBV7-8; cdr3_aa: CASSSAIPGGANVLTF
clone_size: -; j_call: TRBJ2-1; v_call: TRBV5-1; cdr3_aa: CASSPGGPLRNEQFF
clone_size: few; j_call: TRBJ1-1; v_call: TRBV7-8; cdr3_aa: CASSLGSGGMNTEAFF
clone_size: -; j_call: TRBJ2-1; v_call: TRBV27; cdr3_aa: CASSWGWRTGSNEQFF
clone_size: -; j_call: TRBJ1-1; v_call: TRBV5-4; cdr3_aa: CASSLYGLNTEAFF
clone_size: -; j_call: TRBJ2-2; v_call: TRBV7-3; cdr3_aa: CASSPTSLGTGELFF
clone_size: -; j_call: -; v_call: TRBV4-1; cdr3_aa: CASSSWTGEYEQYF
clone_size: -; j_call: TRBJ1-1; v_call: TRBV5-4; cdr3_aa: CASSDRVGTEAFF
clone_size: -; j_call: TRBJ1-2; v_call: TRBV6-6; cdr3_aa: CASSTGGYYGYTF
clone_size: -; j_call: TRBJ2-5; v_call: TRBV4-3; cdr3_aa: CASSHAGPQETQYF
clone_size: -; j_call: -; v_call: TRBV6-6; cdr3_aa: CASSPTGAGYEQYF
clone_size: few; j_call: TRBJ2-2; v_call: TRBV5-1; cdr3_aa: CASSLDRVGGELFF
clone_size: -; j_call: TRBJ1-6; v_call: TRBV27; cdr3_aa: CASSSQTGTGSPLHF
clone_size: -; j_call: TRBJ1-5; v_call: TRBV2; cdr3_aa: CASSVVTSGSQPQHF
clone_size: -; j_call: TRBJ1-2; v_call: TRBV2; cdr3_aa: CASSGIGQGIGGYTF
clone_size: few; j_call: TRBJ1-6; v_call: TRBV28; cdr3_aa: CASSLVGQGAHGSPLHF
clone_size: -; j_call: TRBJ1-6; v_call: TRBV7-9; cdr3_aa: CASSFAGQGRGTYNSPLHF
clone_size: -; j_call: TRBJ2-1; v_call: TRBV5-4; cdr3_aa: CASSEAGGGFNEQFF
clone_size: -; j_call: TRBJ2-7; v_call: TRBV5-6; cdr3_aa: CASSLPKASGGLTYSEQYF
clone_size: once; j_call: TRBJ1-1; v_call: TRBV9; cdr3_aa: CASSDSLKGVLNTEAFF
clone_size: once; j_call: TRBJ2-1; v_call: TRBV20-1; cdr3_aa: CSASRNEQFF
clone_size: -; j_call: TRBJ2-1; v_call: TRBV9; cdr3_aa: CASSVQFNEQFF
clone_size: -; j_call: TRBJ1-2; v_call: TRBV10-3; cdr3_aa: CAISDPGGGLTYGYTF
clone_size: -; j_call: TRBJ1-5; v_call: TRBV5-1; cdr3_aa: CASSLGDRAGIDQPQHF
clone_size: -; j_call: TRBJ1-4; v_call: TRBV5-8; cdr3_aa: CASSFLQGWGEKLFF
clone_size: few; j_call: TRBJ1-3; v_call: TRBV6-1; cdr3_aa: CASSELGGTGNTIYF
clone_size: once; j_call: TRBJ2-1; v_call: TRBV18; cdr3_aa: CASSPPQRGAYNEQFF
clone_size: -; j_call: TRBJ1-4; v_call: TRBV6-6; cdr3_aa: CASSARQGVTNEKLFF
clone_size: -; j_call: TRBJ2-7; v_call: TRBV7-9; cdr3_aa: CASSSYRHEQYF
clone_size: -; j_call: TRBJ2-3; v_call: TRBV29-1; cdr3_aa: CSVAGTYGTDTQYF
clone_size: -; j_call: TRBJ1-5; v_call: TRBV19; cdr3_aa: CASRKQGNSNQPQHF
clone_size: -; j_call: TRBJ2-7; v_call: TRBV7-9; cdr3_aa: CASSLQGGYEQYF